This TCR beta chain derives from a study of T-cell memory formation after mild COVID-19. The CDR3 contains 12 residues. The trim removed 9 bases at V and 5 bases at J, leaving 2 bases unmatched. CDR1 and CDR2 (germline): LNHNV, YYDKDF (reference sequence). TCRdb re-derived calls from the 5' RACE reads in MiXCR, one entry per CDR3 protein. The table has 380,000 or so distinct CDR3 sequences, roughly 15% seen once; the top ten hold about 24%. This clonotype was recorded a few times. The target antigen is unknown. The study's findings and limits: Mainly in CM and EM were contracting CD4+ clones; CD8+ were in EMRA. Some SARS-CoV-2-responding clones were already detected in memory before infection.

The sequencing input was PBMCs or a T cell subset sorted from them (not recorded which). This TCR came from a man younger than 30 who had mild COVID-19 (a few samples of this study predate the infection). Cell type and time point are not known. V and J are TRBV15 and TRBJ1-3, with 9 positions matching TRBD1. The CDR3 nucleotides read TGTGCCACACAGGGGGCACGAAACACCATATATTTT. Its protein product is CATQGARNTIYF.